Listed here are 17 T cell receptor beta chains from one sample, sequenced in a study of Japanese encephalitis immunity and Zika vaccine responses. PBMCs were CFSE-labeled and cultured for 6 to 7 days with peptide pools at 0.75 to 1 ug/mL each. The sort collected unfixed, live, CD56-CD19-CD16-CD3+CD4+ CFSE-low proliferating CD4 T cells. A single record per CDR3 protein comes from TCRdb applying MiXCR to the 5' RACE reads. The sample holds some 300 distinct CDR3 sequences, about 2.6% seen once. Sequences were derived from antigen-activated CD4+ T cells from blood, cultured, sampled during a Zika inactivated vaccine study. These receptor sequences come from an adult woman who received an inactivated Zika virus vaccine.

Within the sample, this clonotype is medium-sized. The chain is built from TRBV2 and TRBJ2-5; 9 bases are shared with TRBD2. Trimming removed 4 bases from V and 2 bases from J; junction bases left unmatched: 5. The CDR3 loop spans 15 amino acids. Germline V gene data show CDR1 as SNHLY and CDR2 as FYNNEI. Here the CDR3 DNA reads TGTGCCAGCAGTGGGAGGACTAGCGAACAAGAGACCCAGTACTTC. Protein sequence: CASSGRTSEQETQYF.

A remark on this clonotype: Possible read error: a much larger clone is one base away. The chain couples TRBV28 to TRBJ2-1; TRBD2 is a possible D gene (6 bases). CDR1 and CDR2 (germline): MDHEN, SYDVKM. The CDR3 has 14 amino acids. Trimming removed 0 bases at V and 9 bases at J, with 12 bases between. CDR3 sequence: CASSLWGGVGEQFF. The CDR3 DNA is TGTGCCAGCAGTTTATGGGGCGGGGTAGGTGAGCAGTTCTTC.

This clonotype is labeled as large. In DNA form, the CDR3 reads TGTGCCAGCAGTCAGGGCGGGAGCACAGATACGCAGTATTTT. This translates into CASSQGGSTDTQYF. This chain connects TRBV28 to TRBJ2-3; D might be TRBD1 or TRBD2, each matching 5 bases. CDR1 and CDR2 from the germline V gene are MDHEN and SYDVKM. CDR3 length equals 14 residues. V shed 5 bases and J shed 0 bases, with 9 bases lying between them.

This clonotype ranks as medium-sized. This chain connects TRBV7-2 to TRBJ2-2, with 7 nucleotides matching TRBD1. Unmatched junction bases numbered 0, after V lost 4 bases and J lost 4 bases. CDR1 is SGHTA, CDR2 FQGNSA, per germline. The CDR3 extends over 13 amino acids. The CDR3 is CASSWTGTGELFF. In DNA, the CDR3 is TGTGCCAGCAGCTGGACAGGCACCGGGGAGCTGTTTTTT.

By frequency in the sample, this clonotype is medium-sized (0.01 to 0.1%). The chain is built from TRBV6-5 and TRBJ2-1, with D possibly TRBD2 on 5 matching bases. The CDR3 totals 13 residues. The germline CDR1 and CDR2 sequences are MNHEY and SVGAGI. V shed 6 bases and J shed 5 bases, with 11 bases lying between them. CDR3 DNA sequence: TGTGCCAGCAGCCGGACTTTTAACAATGAGCAGTTCTTC. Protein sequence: CASSRTFNNEQFF.

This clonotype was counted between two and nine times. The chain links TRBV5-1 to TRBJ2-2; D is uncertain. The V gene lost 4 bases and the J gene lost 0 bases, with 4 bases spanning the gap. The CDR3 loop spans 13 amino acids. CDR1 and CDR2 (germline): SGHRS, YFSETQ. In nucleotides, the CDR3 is TGCGCCAGCAGCCACGCGAACACCGGGGAGCTGTTTTTT. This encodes CASSHANTGELFF.

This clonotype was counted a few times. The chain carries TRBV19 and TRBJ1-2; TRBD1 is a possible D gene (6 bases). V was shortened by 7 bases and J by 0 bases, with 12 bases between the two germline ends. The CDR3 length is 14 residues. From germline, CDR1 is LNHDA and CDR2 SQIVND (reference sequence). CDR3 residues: CASTRTVTNYGYTF. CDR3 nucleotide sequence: TGTGCCAGTACTCGGACAGTGACTAACTATGGCTACACCTTC.

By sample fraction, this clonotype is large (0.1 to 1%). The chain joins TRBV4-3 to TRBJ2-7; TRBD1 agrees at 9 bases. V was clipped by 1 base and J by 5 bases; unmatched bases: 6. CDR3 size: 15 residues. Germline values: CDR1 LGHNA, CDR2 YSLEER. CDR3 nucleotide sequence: TGCGCCAGCAGCCAAGTCGGACAGGGGTTTAACGAGCAGTACTTC. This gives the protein CASSQVGQGFNEQYF.

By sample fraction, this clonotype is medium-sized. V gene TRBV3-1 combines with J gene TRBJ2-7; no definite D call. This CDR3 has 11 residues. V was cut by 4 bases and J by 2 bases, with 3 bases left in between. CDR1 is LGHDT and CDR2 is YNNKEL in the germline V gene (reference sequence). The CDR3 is CASSRAYEQYF. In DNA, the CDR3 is TGTGCCAGCAGCCGGGCCTACGAGCAGTACTTC.

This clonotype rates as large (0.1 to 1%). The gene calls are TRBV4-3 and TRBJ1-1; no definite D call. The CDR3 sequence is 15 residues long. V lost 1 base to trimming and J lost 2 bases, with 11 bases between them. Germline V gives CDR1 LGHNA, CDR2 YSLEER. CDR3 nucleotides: TGCGCCAGCAGCCAAGTAATCCCCGCTAACACTGAAGCTTTCTTT. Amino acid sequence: CASSQVIPANTEAFF.

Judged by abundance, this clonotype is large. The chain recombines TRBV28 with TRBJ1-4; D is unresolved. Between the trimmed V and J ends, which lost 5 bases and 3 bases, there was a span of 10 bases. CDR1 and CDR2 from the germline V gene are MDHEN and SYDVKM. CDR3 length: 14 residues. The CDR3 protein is CASSGTGANEKLFF. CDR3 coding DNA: TGTGCCAGCAGTGGTACCGGGGCTAATGAAAAACTGTTTTTT.

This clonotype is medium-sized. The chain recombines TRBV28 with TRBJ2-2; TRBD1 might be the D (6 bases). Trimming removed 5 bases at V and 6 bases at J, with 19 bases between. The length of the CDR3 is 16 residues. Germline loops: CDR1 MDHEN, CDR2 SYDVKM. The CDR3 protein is CASSLHRVRFAGELFF. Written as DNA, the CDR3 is TGTGCCAGCAGTCTACACAGGGTTAGGTTCGCCGGGGAGCTGTTTTTT. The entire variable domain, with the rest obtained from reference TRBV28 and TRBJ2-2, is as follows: DVKVTQSSRYLVKRTGEKVFLECVQDMDHENMFWYRQDPGLGLRLIYFSYDVKMKEKGDIPEGYSVSREKKERFSLILESASTNQTSMYLCASSLHRVRFAGELFFGEGSRLTVL.

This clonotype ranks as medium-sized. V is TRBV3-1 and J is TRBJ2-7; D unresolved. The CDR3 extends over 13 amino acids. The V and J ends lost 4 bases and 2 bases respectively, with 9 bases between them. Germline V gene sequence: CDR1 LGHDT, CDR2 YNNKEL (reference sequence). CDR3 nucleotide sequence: TGTGCCAGCAGCCTCTCCCCTACCTACGAGCAGTACTTC. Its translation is CASSLSPTYEQYF.

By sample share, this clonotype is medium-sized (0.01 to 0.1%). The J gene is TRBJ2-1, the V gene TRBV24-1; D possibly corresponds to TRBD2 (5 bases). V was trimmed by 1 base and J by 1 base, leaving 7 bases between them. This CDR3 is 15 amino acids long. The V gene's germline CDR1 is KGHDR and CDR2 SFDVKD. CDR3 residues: CATSDFTGSYNEQFF. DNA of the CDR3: TGTGCCACCAGTGATTTTACGGGATCCTACAATGAGCAGTTCTTC.

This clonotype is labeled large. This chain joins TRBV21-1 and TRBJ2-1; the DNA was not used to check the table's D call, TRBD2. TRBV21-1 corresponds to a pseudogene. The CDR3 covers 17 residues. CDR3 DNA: TGTGCCAGCAGCAAAGGGGAGCGACGGGGAATTCGGAATGAGCAGTTCTTC. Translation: CASSKGERRGIRNEQFF.

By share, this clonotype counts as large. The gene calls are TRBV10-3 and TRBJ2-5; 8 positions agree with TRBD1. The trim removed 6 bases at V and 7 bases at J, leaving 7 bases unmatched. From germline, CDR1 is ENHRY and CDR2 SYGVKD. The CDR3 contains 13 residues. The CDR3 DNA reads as TGTGCCATCAGGTTCGCGGGGACAGGGACCCAGTACTTC. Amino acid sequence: CAIRFAGTGTQYF.

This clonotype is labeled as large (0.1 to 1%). The CDR3 DNA sequence: TGCGCCAGCAGCGCAACGAACACCGGGGAGCTGTTTTTT. Protein: CASSATNTGELFF. V and J are TRBV4-3 and TRBJ2-2, with no clear D. The germline V gene encodes CDR1 LGHNA and CDR2 YSLEER. The CDR3 length is 13 residues. Trimming took 5 bases from V and 0 from J, leaving 4 bases between them.